This TCR beta chain came from a study of cytomegalovirus exposure and HLA in healthy donors. About the study: Findings of an earlier analysis included over 95 million unique TCR beta sequences from 180 million or so T cells.

Whole-study results and caveats: An analysis that was carried out later associated fewer than 20,000 TCR beta sequences with HLA alleles at 0.05 false discovery rate. Across donors, presence/absence analyses took sequencing depth to be roughly uniform.

Comment on this clone: Its antigen remains unidentified.

V gave up 3 bases and J gave up 3 bases, with 15 bases separating them. The CDR3 sequence is 15 residues long. CDR1 is LNHNV and CDR2 is YYDKDF in the germline V gene (reference sequence). It was with 60 Vbeta and 13 Jbeta primers that the PCR ran. The protocol was immunoSEQ multiplex PCR, while the TCRdb copy is restricted to in-frame clones and leaves out a portion. The table shows over 150,000 clones, with roughly 79% occurring only once. The donors, nominally healthy at sampling, likely had unrecorded immune exposures. The chain couples TRBV15 to TRBJ2-7; a weak D match, TRBD2 (6 bases). Material for sequencing was PBMCs. The clonotype comes from a male donor in good health and CMV-seronegative. The chain's CDR3 is CATSRTGEIGYEQYF. In DNA form, the CDR3 reads TGTGCCACCAGCAGGACGGGGGAAATAGGCTACGAGCAGTACTTC. Using reference TRBV15 and TRBJ2-7 for the parts outside the CDR3, the full variable domain is DAMVIQNPRYQVTQFGKPVTLSCSQTLNHNVMYWYQQKSSQAPKLLFHYYDKDFNNEADTPDNFQSRRPNTSFCFLDIRSPGLGDTAMYLCATSRTGEIGYEQYFGPGTRLTVT.